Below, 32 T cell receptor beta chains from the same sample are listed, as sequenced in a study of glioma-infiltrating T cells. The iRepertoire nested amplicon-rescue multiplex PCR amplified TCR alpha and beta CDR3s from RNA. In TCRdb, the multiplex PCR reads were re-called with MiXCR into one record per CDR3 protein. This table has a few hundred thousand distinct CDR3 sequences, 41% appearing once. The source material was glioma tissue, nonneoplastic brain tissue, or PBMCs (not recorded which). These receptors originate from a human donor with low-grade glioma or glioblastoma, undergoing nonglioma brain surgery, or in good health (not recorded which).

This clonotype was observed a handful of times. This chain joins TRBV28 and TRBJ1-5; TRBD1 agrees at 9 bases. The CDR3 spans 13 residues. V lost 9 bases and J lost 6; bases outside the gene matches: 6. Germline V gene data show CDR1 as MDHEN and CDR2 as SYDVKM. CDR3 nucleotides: TGTGCCAGGGAGGACAGGGGCCCTCAGCCCCAGCATTTT. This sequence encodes CAREDRGPQPQHF. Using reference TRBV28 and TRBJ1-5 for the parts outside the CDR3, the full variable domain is DVKVTQSSRYLVKRTGEKVFLECVQDMDHENMFWYRQDPGLGLRLIYFSYDVKMKEKGDIPEGYSVSREKKERFSLILESASTNQTSMYLCAREDRGPQPQHFGDGTRLSIL.

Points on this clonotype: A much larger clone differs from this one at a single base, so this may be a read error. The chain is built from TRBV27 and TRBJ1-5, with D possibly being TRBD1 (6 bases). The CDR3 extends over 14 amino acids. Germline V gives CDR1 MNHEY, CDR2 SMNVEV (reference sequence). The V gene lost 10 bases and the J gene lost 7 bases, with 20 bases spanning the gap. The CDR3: CATQEGERGQPQHF. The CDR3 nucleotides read TGTGCCACCCAAGAGGGGGAGCGCGGGCAGCCCCAGCATTTT.

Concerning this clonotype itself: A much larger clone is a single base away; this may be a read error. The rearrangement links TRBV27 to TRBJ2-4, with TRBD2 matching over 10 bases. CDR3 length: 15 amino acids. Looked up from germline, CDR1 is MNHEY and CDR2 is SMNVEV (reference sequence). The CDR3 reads CARRPLAGALDIQYF. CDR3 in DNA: TGTGCCCGCAGGCCGCTAGCGGGAGCGTTGGACATTCAGTACTTC.

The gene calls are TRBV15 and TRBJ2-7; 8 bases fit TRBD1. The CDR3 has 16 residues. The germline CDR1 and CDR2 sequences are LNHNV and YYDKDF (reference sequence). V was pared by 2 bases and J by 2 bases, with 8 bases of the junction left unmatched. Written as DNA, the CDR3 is TGTGCCACCAGCAGATTCCGGGACAGGTCCCCCTACGAGCAGTACTTC. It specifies CATSRFRDRSPYEQYF.

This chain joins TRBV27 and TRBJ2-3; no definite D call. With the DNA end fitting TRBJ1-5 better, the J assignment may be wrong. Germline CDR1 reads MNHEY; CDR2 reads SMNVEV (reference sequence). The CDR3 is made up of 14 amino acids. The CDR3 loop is CAAGLTLSTDTQHF. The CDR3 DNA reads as TGTGCCGCCGGACTGACCCTCAGCACAGATACGCAGCATTTT.

CDR3 amino acids: CASTLGLAPYNEQFF. CDR3 in DNA: TGTGCCAGCACCCTAGGACTAGCGCCATACAATGAGCAGTTCTTC. The J gene is TRBJ2-1, the V gene TRBV12-3 or TRBV12-4; 9 nucleotides match TRBD2. After removal of 7 bases from V and 4 bases from J, the junction contained 8 bases not matched to a gene. The CDR3 is 15 amino acids.

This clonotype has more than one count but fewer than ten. The chain's CDR3 is CASSYSVIGEHGYTF. CDR3 DNA: TGTGCCAGCAGTTACTCGGTTATAGGGGAACATGGCTACACCTTC. The rearrangement uses TRBV6-6 and TRBJ1-2, with D perhaps TRBD1 (5 bases). V was shortened by 0 bases and J by 6 bases, with 14 bases between the two germline ends. The CDR3 extends over 15 amino acids. Germline-derived CDR1 and CDR2 are MNHNY and SVGAGI (reference sequence).

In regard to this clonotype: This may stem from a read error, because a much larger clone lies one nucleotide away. The CDR3 spells CNARHNSGNTIYF. The CDR3 nucleotides read TGCAATGCTAGACATAACTCTGGAAACACCATATATTTT. The chain has TRBV20-1 and TRBJ1-3, with D unclear. The CDR3 totals 13 residues. Germline CDR1 is DFQATT and CDR2 is SNEGSKA (reference sequence).

CDR3 DNA sequence: TGTGCCAGCAGCGCCCAGGGATCTGATTACTCTAACTATGGCTACACCTTC. Its protein product is CASSAQGSDYSNYGYTF. J is TRBJ1-2 and V is TRBV9, with D perhaps matching TRBD1 (5 bases). The CDR3 is 17 amino acids. Germline V lookup: CDR1 SGDLS, CDR2 YYNGEE. Trimming removed 3 bases at V and 0 bases at J, with 18 bases between.

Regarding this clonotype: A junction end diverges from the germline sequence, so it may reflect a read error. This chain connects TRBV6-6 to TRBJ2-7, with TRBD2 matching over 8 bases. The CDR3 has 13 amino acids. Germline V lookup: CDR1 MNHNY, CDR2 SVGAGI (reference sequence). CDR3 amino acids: CASIPGGGGEHYF. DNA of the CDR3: TGTGCCAGCATCCCGGGGGGGGGCGGCGAGCACTACTTC.

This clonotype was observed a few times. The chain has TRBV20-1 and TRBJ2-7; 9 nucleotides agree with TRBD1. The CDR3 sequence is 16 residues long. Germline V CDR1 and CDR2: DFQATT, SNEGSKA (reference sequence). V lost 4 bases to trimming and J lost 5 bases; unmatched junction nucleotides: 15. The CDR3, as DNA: TGCAGTGCTATAGCCCTCCCGGGACAGGGAAGCCACGAGCAGTACTTC. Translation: CSAIALPGQGSHEQYF.

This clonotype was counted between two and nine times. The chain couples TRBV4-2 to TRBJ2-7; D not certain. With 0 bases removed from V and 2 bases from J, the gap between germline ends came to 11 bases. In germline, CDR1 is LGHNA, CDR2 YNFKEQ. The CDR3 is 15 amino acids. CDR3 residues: CASSQDRLVTYEQYF. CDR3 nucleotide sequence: TGTGCCAGCAGCCAAGATCGTCTAGTAACCTACGAGCAGTACTTC.

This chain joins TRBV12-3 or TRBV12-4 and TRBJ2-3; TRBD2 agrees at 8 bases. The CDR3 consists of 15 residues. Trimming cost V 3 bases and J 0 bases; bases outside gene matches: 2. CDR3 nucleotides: TGTGCCAGCAGTTTTAGCGGGAAAAGCACAGATACGCAGTATTTT. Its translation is CASSFSGKSTDTQYF.

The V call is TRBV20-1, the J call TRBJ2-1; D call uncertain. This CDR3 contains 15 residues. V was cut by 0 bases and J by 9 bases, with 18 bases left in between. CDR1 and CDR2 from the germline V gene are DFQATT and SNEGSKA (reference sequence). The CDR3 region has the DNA TGCAGTGCTAGAGATCTCAACTACTCACCCAGTGAGCAGTTCTTC. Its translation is CSARDLNYSPSEQFF.

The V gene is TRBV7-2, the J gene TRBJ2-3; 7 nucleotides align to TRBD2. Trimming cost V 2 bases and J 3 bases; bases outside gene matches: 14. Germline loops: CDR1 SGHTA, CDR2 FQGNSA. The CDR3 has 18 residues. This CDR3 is CASSLYGRSISGTDTQYF. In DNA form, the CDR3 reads TGTGCCAGCAGCTTATACGGGAGGTCGATCAGTGGGACAGATACGCAGTATTTT.

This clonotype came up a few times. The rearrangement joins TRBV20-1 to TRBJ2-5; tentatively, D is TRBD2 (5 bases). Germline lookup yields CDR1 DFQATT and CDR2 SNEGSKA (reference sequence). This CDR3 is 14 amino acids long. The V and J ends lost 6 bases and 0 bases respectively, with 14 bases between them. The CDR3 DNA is TGCAGTGCCCGGCGGTCGGGGTACCAAGAGACCCAGTACTTC. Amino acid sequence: CSARRSGYQETQYF.

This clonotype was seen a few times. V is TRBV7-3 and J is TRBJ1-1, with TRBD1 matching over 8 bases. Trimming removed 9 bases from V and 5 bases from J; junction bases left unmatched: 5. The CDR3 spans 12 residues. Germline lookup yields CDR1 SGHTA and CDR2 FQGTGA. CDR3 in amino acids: CASEQGGTEAFF. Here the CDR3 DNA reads TGTGCCAGTGAACAGGGGGGGACTGAAGCTTTCTTT.

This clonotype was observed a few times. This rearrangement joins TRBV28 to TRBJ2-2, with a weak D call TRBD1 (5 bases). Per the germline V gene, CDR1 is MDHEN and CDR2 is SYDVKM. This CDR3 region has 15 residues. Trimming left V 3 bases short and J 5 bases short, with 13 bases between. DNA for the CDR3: TGTGCCAGCAGTTTGCAGGGCCGAAGTACCGGGGAGCTGTTTTTT. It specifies CASSLQGRSTGELFF.

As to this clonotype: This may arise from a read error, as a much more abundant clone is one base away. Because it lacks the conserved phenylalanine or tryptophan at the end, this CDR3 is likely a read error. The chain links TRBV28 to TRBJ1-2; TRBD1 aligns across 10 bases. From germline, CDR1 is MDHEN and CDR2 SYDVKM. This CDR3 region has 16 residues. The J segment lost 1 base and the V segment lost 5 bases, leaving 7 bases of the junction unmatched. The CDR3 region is CASSAPGQGLNYGYTS. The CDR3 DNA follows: TGTGCCAGCAGTGCCCCGGGACAGGGGCTTAACTATGGCTACACCTCC.

In DNA form, the CDR3 reads TGTGCCAGCAAGGTAGACAGGTACAATGAGCAGTTCTTC. Protein product: CASKVDRYNEQFF. The chain is built from TRBV2 and TRBJ2-1; D might be TRBD1 (6 bases). The length of the CDR3 is 13 residues. Germline V gives CDR1 SNHLY, CDR2 FYNNEI. The germline V and J ends were trimmed by 7 bases and 4 bases, with 11 bases remaining between them.

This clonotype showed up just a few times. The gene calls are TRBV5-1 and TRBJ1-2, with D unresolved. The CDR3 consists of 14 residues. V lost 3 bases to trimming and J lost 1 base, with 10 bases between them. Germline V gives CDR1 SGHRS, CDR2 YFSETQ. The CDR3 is CASSSPGINYGYTF. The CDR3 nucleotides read TGCGCCAGCAGCTCTCCCGGGATTAACTATGGCTACACCTTC.

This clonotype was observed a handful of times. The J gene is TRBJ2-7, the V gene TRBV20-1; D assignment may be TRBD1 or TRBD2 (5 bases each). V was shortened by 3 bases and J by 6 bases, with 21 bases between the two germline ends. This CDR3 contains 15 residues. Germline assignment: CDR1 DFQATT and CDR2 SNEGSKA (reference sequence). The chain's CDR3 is CSASPPGLAAGEQYF. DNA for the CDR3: TGCAGTGCTAGCCCCCCGGGGCTAGCCGCGGGCGAGCAGTACTTC.

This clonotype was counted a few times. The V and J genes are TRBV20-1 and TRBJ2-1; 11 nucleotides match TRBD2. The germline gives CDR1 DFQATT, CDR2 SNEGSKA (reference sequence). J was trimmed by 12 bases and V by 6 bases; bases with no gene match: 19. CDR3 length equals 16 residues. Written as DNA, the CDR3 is TGCAGTGCGACAGAACAGATACTAGCGGGAGAGGGTGTGCAGTTCTTC. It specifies CSATEQILAGEGVQFF.

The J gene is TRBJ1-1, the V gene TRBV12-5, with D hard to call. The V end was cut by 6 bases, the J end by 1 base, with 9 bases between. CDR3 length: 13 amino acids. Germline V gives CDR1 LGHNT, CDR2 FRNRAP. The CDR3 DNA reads TGTGCTAGTGGCTTGCGGGCGAACACTGAAGCTTTCTTT. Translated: CASGLRANTEAFF.

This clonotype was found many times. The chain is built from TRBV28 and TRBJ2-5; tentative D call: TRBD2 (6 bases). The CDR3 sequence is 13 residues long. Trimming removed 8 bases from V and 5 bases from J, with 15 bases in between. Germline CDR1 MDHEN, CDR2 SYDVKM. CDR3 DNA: TGTGCCAGCTCTGTGGGGGGTGTGGAGACCCAGTACTTC. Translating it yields CASSVGGVETQYF.

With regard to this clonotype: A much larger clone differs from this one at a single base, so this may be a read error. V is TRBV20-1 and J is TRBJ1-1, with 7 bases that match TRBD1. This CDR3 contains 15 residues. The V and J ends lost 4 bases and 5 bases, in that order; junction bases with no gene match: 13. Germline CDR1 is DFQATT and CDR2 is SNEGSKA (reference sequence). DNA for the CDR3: TGCAGTGCTAACCCCGGTCAGGGGGTCGGGACTGAAGCTTTCTTT. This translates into CSANPGQGVGTEAFF.

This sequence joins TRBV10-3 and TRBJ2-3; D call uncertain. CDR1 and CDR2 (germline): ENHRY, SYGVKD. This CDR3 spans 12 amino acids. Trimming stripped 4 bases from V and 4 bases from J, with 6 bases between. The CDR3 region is CAISVFADTQYF. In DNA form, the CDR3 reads TGTGCCATCAGTGTATTCGCAGATACGCAGTATTTT.

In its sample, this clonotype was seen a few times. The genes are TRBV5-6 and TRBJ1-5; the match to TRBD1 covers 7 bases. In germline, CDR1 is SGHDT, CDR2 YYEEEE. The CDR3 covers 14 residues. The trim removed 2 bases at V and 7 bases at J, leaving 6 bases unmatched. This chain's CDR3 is CASSFGQADQPQHF. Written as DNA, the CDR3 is TGTGCCAGCAGCTTTGGACAGGCGGACCAGCCCCAGCATTTT.

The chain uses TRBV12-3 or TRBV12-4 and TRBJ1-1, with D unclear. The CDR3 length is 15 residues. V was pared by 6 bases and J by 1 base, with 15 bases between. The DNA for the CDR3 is TGTGCCAGCAGCCCTATGACATGGACGAACACTGAAGCTTTCTTT. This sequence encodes CASSPMTWTNTEAFF.

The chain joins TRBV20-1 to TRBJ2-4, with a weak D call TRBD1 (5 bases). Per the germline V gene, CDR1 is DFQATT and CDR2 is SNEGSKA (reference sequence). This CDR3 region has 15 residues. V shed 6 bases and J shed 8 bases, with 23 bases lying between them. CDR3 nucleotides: TGCAGTGCGGCCCACAGGCTAACCAAAACGGACATTCAGTACTTC. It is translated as CSAAHRLTKTDIQYF.

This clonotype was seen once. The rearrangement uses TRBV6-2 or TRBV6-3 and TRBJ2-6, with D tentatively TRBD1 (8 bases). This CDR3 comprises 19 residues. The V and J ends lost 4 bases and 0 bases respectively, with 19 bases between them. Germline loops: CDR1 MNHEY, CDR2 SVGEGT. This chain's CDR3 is CASSSGGGTGLSGANVLTF. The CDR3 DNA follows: TGTGCCAGCAGTTCGGGGGGAGGGACAGGCCTCTCTGGGGCCAACGTCCTGACTTTC.

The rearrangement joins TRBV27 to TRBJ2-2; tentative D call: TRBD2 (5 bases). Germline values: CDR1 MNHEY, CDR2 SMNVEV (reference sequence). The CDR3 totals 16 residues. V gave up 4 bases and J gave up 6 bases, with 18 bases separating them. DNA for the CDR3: TGTGCCAGCAGTTCATGGGGAGAAGGGCGCCCCGGGGAGCTGTTTTTT. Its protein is CASSSWGEGRPGELFF.